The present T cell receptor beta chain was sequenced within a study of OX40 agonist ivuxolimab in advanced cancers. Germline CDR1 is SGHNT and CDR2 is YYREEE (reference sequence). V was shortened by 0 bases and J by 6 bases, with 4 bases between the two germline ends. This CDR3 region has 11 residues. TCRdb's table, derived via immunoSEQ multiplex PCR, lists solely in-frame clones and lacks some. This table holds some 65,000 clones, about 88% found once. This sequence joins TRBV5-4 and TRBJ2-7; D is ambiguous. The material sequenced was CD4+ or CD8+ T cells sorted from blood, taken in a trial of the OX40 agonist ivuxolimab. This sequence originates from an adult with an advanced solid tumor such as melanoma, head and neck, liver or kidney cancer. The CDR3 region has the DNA TGTGCCAGCAGCTTGGATGCCGAGCAGTACTTC. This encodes CASSLDAEQYF.